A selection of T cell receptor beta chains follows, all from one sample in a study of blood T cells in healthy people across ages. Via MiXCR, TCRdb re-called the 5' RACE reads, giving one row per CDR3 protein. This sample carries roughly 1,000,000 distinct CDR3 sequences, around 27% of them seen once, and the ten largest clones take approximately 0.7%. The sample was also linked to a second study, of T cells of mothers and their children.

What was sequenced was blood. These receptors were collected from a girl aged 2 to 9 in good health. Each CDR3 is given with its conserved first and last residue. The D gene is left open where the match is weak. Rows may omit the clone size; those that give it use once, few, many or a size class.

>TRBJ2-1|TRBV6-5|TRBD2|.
TGTGCCAGCAGTTACTCGCTCGGGAGGACTGAGCAGTTCTTC
CASSYSLGRTEQFF
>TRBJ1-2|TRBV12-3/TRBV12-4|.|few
TGTGCCAGCAGCGTTCTTGAGGTCTATGGCTACACCTTC
CASSVLEVYGYTF
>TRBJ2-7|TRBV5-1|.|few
TGCGCCAGCAGCTCCGCCCCGGTCGGCGAGCAGTACTTC
CASSSAPVGEQYF
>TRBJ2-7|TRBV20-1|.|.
TGCAGTGCTAGACAGGGGATGGGCGAGCAGTACTTC
CSARQGMGEQYF
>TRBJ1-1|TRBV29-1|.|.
TGCAGCGCGGAAACCAGGGAGGAGGCTTTCTTT
CSAETREEAFF
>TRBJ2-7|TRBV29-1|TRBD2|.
TGCAGCGTCTTGACTAGCGGTACCTACGAGCAGTACTTC
CSVLTSGTYEQYF
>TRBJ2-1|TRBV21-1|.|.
TGTGCCAGCATTACAGGACGGGGGAGGCCTTACAATGAGCAGTTCTTC
CASITGRGRPYNEQFF
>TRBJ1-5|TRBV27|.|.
TGTGCCAGCAGTTCTCTCGAGTATCAGCCCCAGCATTTT
CASSSLEYQPQHF
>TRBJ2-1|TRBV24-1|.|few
TGTGCCACCAGTGATTTTGGGGGCCCCAATGAGCAGTTCTTC
CATSDFGGPNEQFF
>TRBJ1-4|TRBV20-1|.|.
TGCAGTGCTCCCAATGCAACTAATGAAAAACTGTTTTTT
CSAPNATNEKLFF
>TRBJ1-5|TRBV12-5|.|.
TGTGCTAGTGGTCTGACGGAGAATCAGCCCCAGCATTTT
CASGLTENQPQHF
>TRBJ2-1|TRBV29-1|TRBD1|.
TGCAGCGTTGAAGTAATCGAGGGGGCAAGCTCCTACAATGGGCAGTTCTTC
CSVEVIEGASSYNGQFF